This T cell receptor (beta chain) was obtained from a study of TIL therapy for anti-PD-1-resistant metastatic lung cancer. The sample's time point: pre-treatment sample, taken before nivolumab and TIL therapy. The tumor samples were excised metastases, mostly pleural nodules or supraclavicular lymph nodes. Adults with stage 4 NSCLC were enrolled in a phase I trial. Sequencing used immunoSEQ v3. The method was immunoSEQ multiplex PCR; TCRdb's version includes in-frame clones alone and lacks a portion of them. Among about 12,000 clones listed, about 61% were seen once. This sequence originates from a person between 25 and 79 years old with non-small cell lung cancer. The sequences come from tumor tissue, collected at baseline.

CDR3 region: CASRGMDEKLFF. CDR3 in DNA: TGTGCCAGCCGAGGGATGGATGAAAAACTGTTTTTT. The chain joins TRBV27 to TRBJ1-4; no reliable D call. Germline loops: CDR1 MNHEY, CDR2 SMNVEV (reference sequence). The CDR3 totals 12 residues. V shed 8 bases and J shed 6 bases, with 10 bases lying between them.